The 26 T cell receptor beta chains presented below share a single source sample, sequenced in a study of T cell clonality in common variable immunodeficiency. Libraries were prepared by immunoSEQ multiplex PCR; TCRdb keeps only in-frame clonotypes and omits some of them. Singletons are absent from the sample, which has about 43,000 clones. What was sequenced was peripheral blood mononuclear cells. Source of these receptors: a person aged 18 to 70 in good health.

The table lists this clone with many counts. The read stops 3 residues short of the end of the CDR3; the missing end is completed from the germline J gene. V and J are TRBV19 and TRBJ1-5; weak D call: TRBD1 (6 bases). The CDR3 loop spans 13 amino acids. Germline V lookup: CDR1 LNHDA, CDR2 SQIVND (reference sequence). V lost 4 bases, J lost 5 bases, and 9 bases lay in between. The covered CDR3 bases are TGTGCCAGTAGTAAGGGGGAGGATCAGCCC. Its protein is CASSKGEDQP. In full, the CDR3 reads CASSKGEDQPQHF.

This clone was found many times. Read sequence stops 3 residues before the CDR3 end, and the germline J gene provides the missing end. The chain carries TRBV30 and TRBJ2-7; 8 bases agree with TRBD2. V was pared by 1 base and J by 5 bases, with 13 bases of the junction left unmatched. Looked up from germline, CDR1 is GTSNPN and CDR2 is SVGIG (reference sequence). The CDR3 consists of 16 residues. CDR3 sequence reads: CAWSEFSASGSNEQYF. Partial CDR3 DNA: TGTGCCTGGAGTGAGTTTTCGGCTAGCGGGTCCAACGAG.

This clone was seen ten or more times. The read halts 3 residues ahead of the CDR3 end, with the missing end drawn from the germline J gene. The chain carries TRBV19 and TRBJ1-3; 7 bases are shared with TRBD1. Germline CDR1 is LNHDA and CDR2 is SQIVND (reference sequence). CDR3 length: 20 amino acids. The V and J ends lost 5 bases and 0 bases, in that order; junction bases with no gene match: 19. Partial CDR3 DNA: TGTGCCAGTAGTTCTACTGGGGGGACAGCTTATGAGGGCTCTGGAAACACC. It codes for CASSSTGGTAYEGSGNT. The CDR3, in full, reads CASSSTGGTAYEGSGNTIYF.

This clone was seen repeatedly, ten times or more. At one end, the junction sequence differs from germline, possibly due to a read error. The read terminates 3 residues before the CDR3 end, so the remaining end is supplied by the germline J gene. The chain uses TRBV4-2 and TRBJ2-1; D is possibly TRBD1 (5 bases). The CDR3 has 15 amino acids. Germline assignment: CDR1 LGHNA and CDR2 YNFKEQ. CDR3 bases read: TGCGCCAGCAGCCCTACCCCGACAGTCTACAATGAG. Translation gives CASSPTPTVYNE. In full, the CDR3 is CASSPTPTVYNEQFF.

This clone was counted at least ten times. The sequence runs out 3 residues before the end of the CDR3; the remainder is reconstructed from the germline J gene. This chain joins TRBV28 and TRBJ2-5; D not resolved. The V gene lost 4 bases and the J gene lost 0 bases, with 6 bases spanning the gap. Germline V CDR1 and CDR2: MDHEN, SYDVKM. The CDR3 is 13 amino acids. CDR3 DNA, as far as it was read: TGTGCCAGCAGTTACCAGTACCAAGAGACC. It encodes CASSYQYQET. The CDR3 in full is CASSYQYQETQYF. Combining the CDR3 with reference TRBV28 and TRBJ2-5 gives the whole variable domain DVKVTQSSRYLVKRTGEKVFLECVQDMDHENMFWYRQDPGLGLRLIYFSYDVKMKEKGDIPEGYSVSREKKERFSLILESASTNQTSMYLCASSYQYQETQYFGPGTRLLVL.

This clone was counted at least ten times. The read terminates 3 residues before the CDR3 end, so the remaining end is supplied by the germline J gene. This chain links TRBV6-2 or TRBV6-3 with TRBJ1-1; the D gene is possibly TRBD1 (5 bases). The V gene's germline CDR1 is MNHEY and CDR2 SVGEGT. The CDR3 extends over 15 amino acids. V was clipped by 8 bases and J by 1 base, with 17 bases between them. Partial CDR3 DNA: TGTGCCAGCCGGGTGGGGGGTCCTCAGAACACTGAA. Protein: CASRVGGPQNTE. The complete CDR3 reads CASRVGGPQNTEAFF.

This clone occurred many times. CDR3: CASRKGAGPYGYTF. The CDR3 DNA, read in part, is TGCGCCAGCAGGAAGGGGGCAGGGCCCTATGGC. J is TRBJ1-2 and V is TRBV5-1; 7 positions match TRBD1. The read gets to within 3 residues of the CDR3 end, and the germline J gene fills in the rest. Germline loops: CDR1 SGHRS, CDR2 YFSETQ. The CDR3 contains 14 residues. The V segment lost 5 bases and the J segment 4 bases; nucleotides outside the gene matches: 8.

Of note for this clone: The read falls 3 residues short of the CDR3 end, and the missing part is taken from the germline J gene. The chain employs TRBV7-2 and TRBJ2-2, with TRBD1 as a possible D gene (5 bases). Germline CDR1 and CDR2: SGHTA and FQGNSA. This CDR3 comprises 14 residues. Incomplete CDR3 DNA: TGTGCCATCCACGCCCAGGGTGATAATTCACCG. As protein: CAIHAQGDNSP. The full CDR3 is CAIHAQGDNSPLFF.

This clone has just a few counts. Read data end 3 residues before the CDR3 end; the end is taken from the germline J gene. The chain joins TRBV5-1 to TRBJ2-5; D unclear. The CDR3 extends over 13 amino acids. V lost 3 bases, J lost 1 base, and 7 bases lay in between. The germline V gene encodes CDR1 SGHRS and CDR2 YFSETQ. CDR3 region: CASSWALQETQYF. Partial CDR3 DNA: TGCGCCAGCAGCTGGGCCCTCCAAGAGACC.

The table lists this clone with many counts. The read ends 3 residues early relative to the CDR3; the germline J gene fills the gap. The chain recombines TRBV20-1 with TRBJ1-4, with a possible D match to TRBD1 (6 bases). Germline-derived CDR1 and CDR2 are DFQATT and SNEGSKA (reference sequence). The CDR3 contains 14 residues. Between the trimmed V and J ends, which lost 3 bases and 3 bases, there was a span of 11 bases. Partial CDR3 DNA: TGCAGTGCTAGCTCCGGACAGTCTAATGAAAAA. This codes for CSASSGQSNEK. The complete CDR3 reads CSASSGQSNEKLFF.

Ten or more counts support this clone. The read ends 3 residues early relative to the CDR3; the germline J gene fills the gap. The chain combines TRBV19 with TRBJ1-2, with TRBD1 matching 10 bases. There are 14 residues in the CDR3. The J segment lost 5 bases and the V segment lost 4 bases, leaving 4 bases of the junction unmatched. Looked up from germline, CDR1 is LNHDA and CDR2 is SQIVND (reference sequence). The CDR3 bases that were read are TGTGCCAGTAGTACCCGGGACAGGGGATATGGC. It encodes CASSTRDRGYG. The full CDR3 protein is CASSTRDRGYGYTF.

This clone was observed at least ten times. The read ends 3 residues shy of where the CDR3 ends; the end is completed using the germline J gene. This chain links TRBV20-1 with TRBJ2-7; D gene ambiguous. Trimming cost V 3 bases and J 3 bases, with 15 bases left between them. The CDR3 is 14 amino acids. Germline CDR1 is DFQATT and CDR2 is SNEGSKA (reference sequence). The DNA read from the CDR3 is TGCAGTGCTAGTGAAGACAAAGGAGTCTACGAG. Translated: CSASEDKGVYE. The full-length CDR3 reads as CSASEDKGVYEQYF.

This clone was recorded many times. Read coverage stops 3 residues before the CDR3 terminus; the germline J gene supplies the remainder. The chain links TRBV5-6 to TRBJ2-1; possibly TRBD2 for D (7 bases). Trimming pared 4 bases from V and 9 bases from J, leaving 14 bases between. The CDR3 loop spans 13 amino acids. In germline, CDR1 is SGHDT, CDR2 YYEEEE. The CDR3 sequence: CASSPGAGVEQFF. CDR3 bases read: TGTGCCAGCAGCCCAGGGGCGGGGGTTGAG.

This clone appeared many times. The junction differs from germline at one of its ends, possibly a read error. Coverage ceases 3 residues before the CDR3 finishes, and the germline J gene fills in the end. Other DNA sequences in this specimen translate into the identical CDR3. The V gene is TRBV10-1, the J gene TRBJ1-3; tentative D call: TRBD1 (6 bases). CDR1 is WNHNN, CDR2 SYGVQD, per germline (reference sequence). This CDR3 region has 16 residues. Incomplete CDR3 DNA: TGCGCCAGCAGGCCCGGGGGGGGCCGATTTGGAAACACA. Protein sequence: CASRPGGGRFGNT. The CDR3 in full is CASRPGGGRFGNTIYF.

This clone was detected ten times or more. The CDR3 end falls 3 residues outside the read, so it is completed with the germline J gene. The V call is TRBV7-2, the J call TRBJ1-1; D possibly corresponds to TRBD1 (5 bases). V lost 3 bases and J lost 5, with 13 bases in between. The CDR3 runs 14 residues. Looked up from germline, CDR1 is SGHTA and CDR2 is FQGNSA. Here the CDR3 reads CASSFGQQGTEAFF. The DNA read from the CDR3 is TGTGCCAGCAGCTTTGGACAACAAGGGACTGAA.

In its sample, this clone was seen many times. The read terminates 3 residues ahead of where the CDR3 ends, so the germline J gene completes it. The chain is built from TRBV10-1 and TRBJ1-6; D gene ambiguous. Between the trimmed V and J ends, which lost 3 bases and 7 bases, there was a span of 7 bases. Per germline, CDR1 WNHNN and CDR2 SYGVQD (reference sequence). This CDR3 region has 13 residues. CDR3 residues: CASSDRRNSPLHF. The CDR3 bases that were read are TGCGCCAGCAGTGACCGTCGGAATTCACCC.

The table lists this clone with many counts. The part of the CDR3 DNA that was read is TGTGCCAGCAGTGACGGGGACAGGGATCAGCCC. Amino acids: CASSDGDRDQP. The entire CDR3 protein is CASSDGDRDQPQHF. J is TRBJ1-5 and V is TRBV2; TRBD1 aligns across 9 bases. The read ends 3 residues early relative to the CDR3; the germline J gene fills the gap. The CDR3 spans 14 residues. The V and J ends lost 3 bases and 5 bases, in that order; junction bases with no gene match: 2. Germline V gene lookup returns CDR1 SNHLY and CDR2 FYNNEI.

Ten or more counts support this clone. Read coverage stops 3 residues before the CDR3 terminus; the germline J gene supplies the remainder. The chain combines TRBV5-1 with TRBJ2-7; D might be TRBD1 or TRBD2, each matching 5 bases. The germline V and J ends were trimmed by 1 base and 5 bases, with 19 bases remaining between them. This CDR3 has 16 residues. CDR1 is SGHRS and CDR2 is YFSETQ in the germline V gene. CDR3 bases read: TGCGCCAGCAGCTTGAGTGATCGTCAGGGAGTAAACGAG. Translating gives CASSLSDRQGVNE. The full CDR3 is CASSLSDRQGVNEQYF.

The sample holds many counts of this clone. With the read ending 3 residues before the CDR3 end, the germline J gene is used to fill in that end. The chain is built from TRBV18 and TRBJ1-1; tentative D call: TRBD1 (5 bases). Germline CDR1 KGHSH, CDR2 LQKENI. The CDR3 is 12 residues long. V was cut by 2 bases and J by 6 bases, with 7 bases left in between. The sequenced CDR3 bases are TGTGCCAGCTCACCAGGGGCACCTGAA. Translated: CASSPGAPE. The entire CDR3 protein reads CASSPGAPEAFF. The full variable domain, in which reference TRBV18 and TRBJ1-1 provide the parts outside the CDR3, is NAGVMQNPRHLVRRRGQEARLRCSPMKGHSHVYWYRQLPEEGLKFMVYLQKENIIDESGMPKERFSAEFPKEGPSILRIQQVVRGDSAAYFCASSPGAPEAFFGQGTRLTVV.

This clone showed up many times. The observed sequence ends 3 residues before the CDR3 terminus, with the missing tail filled in from the germline J gene. This chain links TRBV20-1 with TRBJ2-3, with unresolved D. This CDR3 has 13 amino acids. CDR1 and CDR2 from the germline V gene are DFQATT and SNEGSKA (reference sequence). Trimming took 3 bases from V and 4 from J, leaving 11 bases between them. The CDR3 DNA, read in part, is TGCAGTGCTAGGCCAGGTTCCCCAGATACG. Encoded protein: CSARPGSPDT. The whole CDR3 protein is CSARPGSPDTQYF.

This clone appeared many times. The CDR3 end is not reached by the read, which stops 3 residues before it; the germline J gene fills it in. The same CDR3 arises from other DNA sequences in this sample as well. The chain employs TRBV20-1 and TRBJ2-6; TRBD1 aligns across 8 bases. Trimming removed 2 bases from V and 0 bases from J; junction bases left unmatched: 0. The CDR3 contains 15 residues. Germline V CDR1 and CDR2: DFQATT, SNEGSKA (reference sequence). The chain's CDR3 is CSARTGGSGANVLTF. The DNA read from the CDR3 is TGCAGTGCTAGAACAGGGGGCTCTGGGGCCAACGTC.

This clone was seen ten or more times. The CDR3 end falls 3 residues outside the read, so it is completed with the germline J gene. The V gene is TRBV10-3, the J gene TRBJ2-5; TRBD1 matches at 8 bases. Germline assignment: CDR1 ENHRY and CDR2 SYGVKD. CDR3 length equals 14 residues. Partial CDR3 DNA: TGTGCCATCAGTGAGACGGCAGGGGGCGACACC. Protein: CAISETAGGDT. The whole CDR3 region reads CAISETAGGDTQYF.

In its sample, this clone was seen many times. With the read ending 3 residues before the CDR3 end, the germline J gene is used to fill in that end. The rearrangement links TRBV29-1 to TRBJ1-1; 7 nucleotides match TRBD1. Germline V gives CDR1 SQVTM, CDR2 ANQGSEA. After removal of 5 bases from V and 7 bases from J, the junction contained 4 bases not matched to a gene. The CDR3 sequence is 11 residues long. The CDR3 sequence is CSVNRGDEAFF. The covered CDR3 bases are TGCAGCGTTAACAGGGGAGATGAA.

This clone was seen ten or more times. Coverage ceases 3 residues before the CDR3 finishes, and the germline J gene fills in the end. The gene calls are TRBV5-1 and TRBJ1-1; possible D gene TRBD1, 5 bases. Germline V gene data show CDR1 as SGHRS and CDR2 as YFSETQ. This CDR3 contains 12 residues. V dropped 0 bases and J dropped 6 bases, with 6 bases sitting between them. The CDR3 sequence: CASSLEGSEAFF. Incomplete CDR3 DNA: TGCGCCAGCAGCTTGGAGGGGTCTGAA.

This clone was recorded at least ten times. The junction departs from germline at one end; a sequencing error may be responsible. Sequencing ends 3 residues short of the CDR3 end; the germline J gene provides the rest. The gene calls are TRBV4-2 and TRBJ1-6; possible D gene TRBD1, 5 bases. Per the germline V gene, CDR1 is LGHNA and CDR2 is YNFKEQ. The CDR3 is 15 amino acids. The DNA read from the CDR3 is TGCGCCAGCAGCCTTAACAGGAATTTAGGTTCACCC. Translation gives CASSLNRNLGSP. The whole CDR3 reads CASSLNRNLGSPLHF.

This clone showed up many times. The read stops 3 residues short of the end of the CDR3; the missing end is completed from the germline J gene. Other nucleotide sequences from this sample produce the same CDR3. The V gene is TRBV5-1, the J gene TRBJ2-3; D call uncertain. This CDR3 has 13 residues. V was trimmed by 0 bases and J by 3 bases, leaving 5 bases between them. Germline V CDR1 and CDR2: SGHRS, YFSETQ. Partial CDR3 DNA: TGCGCCAGCAGCTTGGCCGGGACAGATACG. Protein product: CASSLAGTDT. The entire CDR3 sequence reads CASSLAGTDTQYF.